These 12 T cell receptor beta chains were sequenced from one sample in a study of OX40 agonist ivuxolimab in advanced cancers. The method was immunoSEQ multiplex PCR; TCRdb's version includes in-frame clones alone and lacks a portion of them. Found here are 60,000 to 80,000 clones, 80% to 90% of them singletons; the top ten hold nearly 8.5%. Sample: CD4+ or CD8+ T cells sorted from blood, taken in a trial of the OX40 agonist ivuxolimab. The receptors derive from an adult with an advanced solid tumor such as melanoma, head and neck, liver or kidney cancer.

This clone was detected only once. The chain combines TRBV6-6 with TRBJ1-1; 10 bases match TRBD1. CDR1 is MNHNY and CDR2 is SVGAGI in the germline V gene (reference sequence). V shed 6 bases, J shed 1 base, and the junction held 5 bases outside the gene matches. This CDR3 is 15 amino acids long. CDR3 sequence (DNA): TGTGCCAGCAGCCGACAGGGGGCAAGGAACACTGAAGCTTTCTTT. It codes for CASSRQGARNTEAFF.

The chain has TRBV14 and TRBJ1-1; D is possibly TRBD1 (5 bases). Trimming removed 0 bases at V and 1 base at J, with 9 bases between. Germline CDR1 SGHDN, CDR2 FVKESK. The CDR3 covers 15 residues. The CDR3 sequence is CASSQDRTKNTEAFF. The CDR3, as DNA: TGTGCCAGCAGCCAAGACAGGACAAAGAACACTGAAGCTTTCTTT.

The J gene is TRBJ1-1, the V gene TRBV14, with TRBD1 as a possible D gene (6 bases). The V end was cut by 4 bases, the J end by 5 bases, with 14 bases between. CDR1 SGHDN and CDR2 FVKESK come from the germline V gene. The CDR3 loop spans 14 amino acids. The CDR3 sequence is CASSPRGHGTEAFF. Here the CDR3 DNA reads TGTGCCAGCAGCCCCCGGGGGCATGGAACTGAAGCTTTCTTT.

V is TRBV5-1 and J is TRBJ1-4, with D tentatively TRBD1 (5 bases). Germline V gene lookup returns CDR1 SGHRS and CDR2 YFSETQ. CDR3 size: 13 residues. With 3 bases removed from V and 8 bases from J, the gap between germline ends came to 11 bases. CDR3 DNA: TGCGCCAGCAGCTGGGGGTTGCGAGAAAAACTGTTTTTT. This gives the protein CASSWGLREKLFF. Full variable domain (outside the CDR3, taken from reference TRBV5-1 and TRBJ1-4): KAGVTQTPRYLIKTRGQQVTLSCSPISGHRSVSWYQQTPGQGLQFLFEYFSETQRNKGNFPGRFSGRQFSNSRSEMNVSTLELGDSALYLCASSWGLREKLFFGSGTQLSVL.

The chain has TRBV15 and TRBJ2-1; the match to TRBD1 covers 7 bases. The germline V gene has CDR1 LNHNV and CDR2 YYDKDF (reference sequence). The V gene end was trimmed by 8 bases and the J gene end by 7 bases; junction bases not matched to a gene: 8. The CDR3 consists of 13 residues. Here the CDR3 reads CATRQGRANEQFF. CDR3 coding DNA: TGTGCCACCCGACAGGGTCGGGCGAATGAGCAGTTCTTC.

The chain has TRBV30 and TRBJ2-2, with D perhaps TRBD1 (6 bases). Germline CDR1 is GTSNPN and CDR2 is SVGIG (reference sequence). The CDR3 loop spans 13 amino acids. V was pared by 8 bases and J by 0 bases, with 10 bases between. This chain's CDR3 is CARNRANTGELFF. As DNA, the CDR3 is TGTGCCCGGAACAGGGCGAACACCGGGGAGCTGTTTTTT.

The chain employs TRBV11-1 and TRBJ2-7; 10 nucleotides line up with TRBD2. V was clipped by 3 bases and J by 7 bases; unmatched bases: 12. The CDR3 is 16 amino acids. Germline assignment: CDR1 SGHAT and CDR2 FQDESV (reference sequence). CDR3 nucleotide sequence: TGTGCCAGCAGCTTGCCGACTAGCGGGCGCCGCGGAGAGCAGTACTTC. It yields the protein CASSLPTSGRRGEQYF.

The chain carries TRBV7-2 and TRBJ2-2; D remains ambiguous. V lost 3 bases, J lost 4 bases, and 6 bases lay in between. The CDR3 runs 13 residues. CDR1 is SGHTA, CDR2 FQGNSA, per germline. CDR3 coding DNA: TGTGCCAGCAGCTTCTCGCTCACCGGGGAGCTGTTTTTT. This translates into CASSFSLTGELFF.

This sequence joins TRBV4-1 and TRBJ2-7, with D perhaps matching TRBD1 (5 bases). The CDR3 has 14 residues. In germline, CDR1 is MGHRA, CDR2 YSYEKL. V was cut by 4 bases and J by 1 base, with 11 bases left in between. The CDR3, as DNA: TGCGCCAGCAGCCCCCCCGGACATTCCTACGAGCAGTACTTC. It encodes CASSPPGHSYEQYF.

This clone was detected a few times. The chain carries TRBV19 and TRBJ2-1; no firm D call. Per the germline V gene, CDR1 is LNHDA and CDR2 is SQIVND (reference sequence). The CDR3 is made up of 11 amino acids. V gave up 3 bases and J gave up 3 bases, with 0 bases separating them. The chain's CDR3 is CASSIYNEQFF. The CDR3 DNA is TGTGCCAGTAGTATCTACAATGAGCAGTTCTTC.

The sample holds one count of this clone. The chain links TRBV20-1 to TRBJ1-1; the D is unclear. The CDR3 contains 11 residues. The V gene's germline CDR1 is DFQATT and CDR2 SNEGSKA (reference sequence). The ends were cut back, 6 bases at V and 3 bases at J, with 8 bases in the middle. The CDR3 DNA follows: TGCAGTGCCAAGAGGTACACTGAAGCTTTCTTT. Encoded protein: CSAKRYTEAFF.

The chain recombines TRBV28 with TRBJ1-5, with 9 bases matching TRBD1. Looked up from germline, CDR1 is MDHEN and CDR2 is SYDVKM. The CDR3 runs 15 residues. Trimming took 5 bases from V and 5 from J; bases not matched to a gene: 7. The CDR3 DNA reads TGTGCCAGCAGTGAACCGGGACAGGGTTATCAGCCCCAGCATTTT. Its translation is CASSEPGQGYQPQHF.